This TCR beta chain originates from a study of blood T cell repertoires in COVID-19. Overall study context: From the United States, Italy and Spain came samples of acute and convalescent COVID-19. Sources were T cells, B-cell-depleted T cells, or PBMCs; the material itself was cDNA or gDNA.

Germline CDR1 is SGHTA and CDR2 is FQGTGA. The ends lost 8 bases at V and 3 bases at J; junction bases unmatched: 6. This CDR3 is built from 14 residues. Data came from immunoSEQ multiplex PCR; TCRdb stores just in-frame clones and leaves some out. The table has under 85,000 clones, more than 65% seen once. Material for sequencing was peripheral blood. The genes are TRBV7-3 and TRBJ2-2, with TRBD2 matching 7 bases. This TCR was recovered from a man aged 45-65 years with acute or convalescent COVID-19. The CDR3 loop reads CASAAGRDTGELFF. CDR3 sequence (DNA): TGTGCCAGCGCAGCGGGGCGGGACACCGGGGAGCTGTTTTTT.